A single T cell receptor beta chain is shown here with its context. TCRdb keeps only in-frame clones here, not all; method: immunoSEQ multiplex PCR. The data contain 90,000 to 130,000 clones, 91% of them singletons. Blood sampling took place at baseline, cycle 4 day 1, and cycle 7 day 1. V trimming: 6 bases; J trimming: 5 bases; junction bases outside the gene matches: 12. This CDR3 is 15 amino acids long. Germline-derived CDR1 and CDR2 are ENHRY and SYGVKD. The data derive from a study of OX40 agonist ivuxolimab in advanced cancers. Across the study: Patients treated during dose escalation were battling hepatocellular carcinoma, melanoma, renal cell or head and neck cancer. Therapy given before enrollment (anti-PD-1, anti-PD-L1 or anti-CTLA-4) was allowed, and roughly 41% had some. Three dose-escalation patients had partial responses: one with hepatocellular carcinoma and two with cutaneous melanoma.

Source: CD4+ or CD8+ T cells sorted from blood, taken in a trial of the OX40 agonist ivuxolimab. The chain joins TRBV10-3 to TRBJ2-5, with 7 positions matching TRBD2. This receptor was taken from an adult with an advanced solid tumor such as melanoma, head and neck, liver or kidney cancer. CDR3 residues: CAISPSREEVETQYF. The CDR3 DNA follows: TGTGCCATCAGCCCGAGTCGGGAGGAGGTGGAGACCCAGTACTTC.